Following are 26 T cell receptor beta chains from one sample sequenced in a study of a mutant IDH1 vaccine in newly diagnosed glioma (dated by TCRdb to the early 2020s). No antigen has been identified for these receptors. Libraries were prepared through the immunoSEQ multiplex PCR assay. TCRdb re-hosts the immuneACCESS table, in-frame sequences only. Its copies lack some clones; in the studies checked, an unresolved V gene accounts for under half of them, and the cause for the rest is not known. The sample data list about 50,000 clones, and 84% of these were observed just once. The ten biggest clones cover 3.5% to 5% of the sample. What this sample's time point label stands for: week 35, safety follow-up. Each vaccine dose was 300 ug of a 20-mer mutant IDH1 peptide in Montanide, given subcutaneously with topical imiquimod. This material consisted of PBMCs, taken from a glioma patient whose treatment included an IDH1 peptide vaccine. These receptors all stem from a woman aged 18-35 years with glioma.

This chain uses TRBV9 with TRBJ1-2, with D possibly being TRBD1 (5 bases). The CDR3 runs 16 residues. Trimming took off 3 bases at V and 0 bases at J, with 15 bases between the two ends. Germline CDR1 and CDR2: SGDLS and YYNGEE. The CDR3 reads CASSAGGGGPNYGYTF. The CDR3 DNA follows: TGTGCCAGCAGCGCTGGTGGGGGGGGTCCTAACTATGGCTACACCTTC.

The chain combines TRBV5-4 with TRBJ2-5, with 10 bases that match TRBD2. The trim removed 4 bases at V and 5 bases at J, leaving 14 bases unmatched. The CDR3 runs to 17 residues. Germline V gene lookup returns CDR1 SGHNT and CDR2 YYREEE (reference sequence). The CDR3 DNA reads as TGTGCCAGCAGCACGTCTAGCGGGAGATTAGGGAGGGAGACCCAGTACTTC. Translation gives CASSTSSGRLGRETQYF.

V and J are TRBV4-2 and TRBJ2-7; 7 bases line up with TRBD1. Trimming at V came to 3 bases and at J to 0 bases, leaving 11 bases not matched to a gene. Germline CDR1 LGHNA, CDR2 YNFKEQ. The CDR3 has 17 amino acids. CDR3 sequence: CASSQAHKGQDSYEQYF. The CDR3 nucleotides read TGTGCCAGCAGCCAGGCCCATAAAGGACAGGACTCCTACGAGCAGTACTTC.

The chain uses TRBV25-1 and TRBJ2-3; no reliable D call. Germline lookup yields CDR1 MGHDK and CDR2 SYGVNS. The CDR3 extends over 11 amino acids. V lost 1 base to trimming and J lost 6 bases, with 2 bases between them. CDR3 region: CASSESDTQYF. DNA of the CDR3: TGTGCCAGCAGTGAATCGGATACGCAGTATTTT.

The J gene is TRBJ2-7, the V gene TRBV7-8; 11 bases line up with TRBD2. Germline trimming cut 8 bases from V and 0 bases from J; bases unmatched to any gene: 6. The CDR3 consists of 15 residues. CDR1 is SGHVS, CDR2 FQNEAQ, per germline. In DNA form, the CDR3 reads TGTGCCAGCGCATTAGCGGGAGGGGGCTCCTACGAGCAGTACTTC. Amino acids: CASALAGGGSYEQYF.

The chain recombines TRBV28 with TRBJ1-5; D not resolved. This CDR3 is built from 12 residues. Trimming left V 6 bases short and J 6 bases short, with 9 bases between. From germline, CDR1 is MDHEN and CDR2 SYDVKM. The CDR3: CASSLVGQPQHF. The CDR3 DNA reads as TGTGCCAGCAGCCTGGTTGGTCAGCCCCAGCATTTT.

CDR3 in DNA: TGCGCCAGCGCAGGTGGAAACACCATATATTTT. Its protein is CASAGGNTIYF. This chain uses TRBV10-2 with TRBJ1-3, with unresolved D. This CDR3 is built from 11 residues. Germline V gives CDR1 WSHSY, CDR2 SAAADI. V shed 8 bases and J shed 3 bases, with 5 bases lying between them.

This chain links TRBV19 with TRBJ2-7; a possible D gene is TRBD2 (7 bases). The CDR3 has 15 amino acids. Trimming stripped 5 bases from V and 0 bases from J, with 14 bases between. Germline CDR1 LNHDA, CDR2 SQIVND (reference sequence). CDR3 loop: CASSRDRTSSYEQYF. The CDR3 bases are TGTGCCAGTAGTCGAGACAGGACTAGCTCCTACGAGCAGTACTTC.

This chain connects TRBV9 to TRBJ2-2; TRBD1 agrees at 7 bases. CDR3 length: 14 amino acids. After removal of 3 bases from V and 4 bases from J, the junction contained 3 bases not matched to a gene. Germline V gene data show CDR1 as SGDLS and CDR2 as YYNGEE. CDR3 residues: CASSEQGSTGELFF. The CDR3 DNA reads as TGTGCCAGCAGCGAACAGGGGAGCACCGGGGAGCTGTTTTTT. The full variable domain, its missing parts supplied by reference TRBV9 and TRBJ2-2, is DSGVTQTPKHLITATGQRVTLRCSPRSGDLSVYWYQQSLDQGLQFLIQYYNGEERAKGNILERFSAQQFPDLHSELNLSSLELGDSALYFCASSEQGSTGELFFGEGSRLTVL.

This chain connects TRBV5-6 to TRBJ1-2; the D is unclear. Per germline, CDR1 SGHDT and CDR2 YYEEEE. Trimming left V 0 bases short and J 2 bases short, with 11 bases between. The CDR3 runs 15 residues. The CDR3 loop is CASSLGFQTNYGYTF. CDR3 in DNA: TGTGCCAGCAGCTTGGGTTTTCAGACCAACTATGGCTACACCTTC.

This chain links TRBV5-6 with TRBJ1-1; D is possibly TRBD1 (6 bases). V dropped 2 bases and J dropped 4 bases, with 15 bases sitting between them. This CDR3 comprises 15 residues. Germline V lookup: CDR1 SGHDT, CDR2 YYEEEE. CDR3 DNA sequence: TGTGCCAGCAGCTTTATCATCAGGGGCGTCACTGAAGCTTTCTTT. Amino acid sequence: CASSFIIRGVTEAFF.

Only one count was recorded for this clone. The genes are TRBV27 and TRBJ1-6; no reliable D call. The CDR3 is 17 residues long. The V end lost 3 bases, the J end lost 0 bases, and 12 bases lay between the germline ends. From germline, CDR1 is MNHEY and CDR2 SMNVEV (reference sequence). In DNA form, the CDR3 reads TGTGCCAGCAGTTTGACCCTGGGGAGCTCCTATAATTCACCCCTCCACTTT. It encodes CASSLTLGSSYNSPLHF.

Only one count was recorded for this clone. The V call is TRBV4-1, the J call TRBJ2-7, with no clear D. Germline-derived CDR1 and CDR2 are MGHRA and YSYEKL. This CDR3 region has 14 residues. Trimming left V 0 bases short and J 6 bases short, with 12 bases between. The CDR3 DNA sequence: TGCGCCAGCAGCCAAGATCTACTGGCAGGCGAGCAGTACTTC. This codes for CASSQDLLAGEQYF.

The V gene is TRBV7-8, the J gene TRBJ2-5; 9 positions match TRBD1. V lost 3 bases to trimming and J lost 2 bases; unmatched junction nucleotides: 1. CDR3 size: 14 residues. Germline V gene data show CDR1 as SGHVS and CDR2 as FQNEAQ. The CDR3 region is CASSFGTGQETQYF. The CDR3 DNA reads as TGTGCCAGCAGCTTTGGGACAGGGCAAGAGACCCAGTACTTC.

The V call is TRBV19, the J call TRBJ1-5; possibly TRBD1 for D (6 bases). V was clipped by 5 bases and J by 9 bases, with 20 bases between them. The CDR3 has 15 residues. CDR1 is LNHDA and CDR2 is SQIVND in the germline V gene (reference sequence). The CDR3 DNA reads as TGTGCCAGTAGTTTCGGGCAGGCTCGGGGGGCGCCCCAGCATTTT. This encodes CASSFGQARGAPQHF.

This chain connects TRBV5-6 to TRBJ2-1; 13 bases align to TRBD2. CDR1 and CDR2 (germline): SGHDT, YYEEEE. With V trimmed by 4 bases and J by 4 bases, 5 bases remained unmatched. The CDR3 consists of 16 residues. The DNA for the CDR3 is TGTGCCAGCAGCCCGGGACTAGCGGGGCTATACAATGAGCAGTTCTTC. The encoded protein is CASSPGLAGLYNEQFF.

V is TRBV7-9 and J is TRBJ2-7; tentative D call: TRBD1 (6 bases). V shed 4 bases and J shed 3 bases, with 19 bases lying between them. The length of the CDR3 is 16 residues. The germline CDR1 and CDR2 sequences are SEHNR and FQNEAQ (reference sequence). The CDR3 nucleotides read TGTGCCAGCAGCTCAGGGGCGGCGGGTCCCAGCTACGAGCAGTACTTC. Amino acids: CASSSGAAGPSYEQYF.

The chain joins TRBV6-5 to TRBJ2-2, with D perhaps being TRBD1 or TRBD2 (5 bases each). Germline CDR1 and CDR2: MNHEY and SVGAGI. V was clipped by 6 bases and J by 5 bases, with 16 bases between them. This CDR3 spans 15 amino acids. Here the CDR3 reads CASRPWGFGTGELFF. DNA for the CDR3: TGTGCCAGCAGGCCCTGGGGGTTTGGAACCGGGGAGCTGTTTTTT.

In its sample, this clone was seen once. The chain carries TRBV19 and TRBJ1-2, with unresolved D. Trimming removed 3 bases at V and 8 bases at J, with 16 bases between. The CDR3 is made up of 14 amino acids. Germline values: CDR1 LNHDA, CDR2 SQIVND (reference sequence). The DNA of the CDR3 is TGTGCCAGTAGTATGGGTGGCGGCCTTTCCGGCTACACCTTC. Its translation is CASSMGGGLSGYTF.

The chain joins TRBV9 to TRBJ1-4, with 11 bases lining up with TRBD1. The CDR3 totals 20 residues. Germline V gene data show CDR1 as SGDLS and CDR2 as YYNGEE. With V trimmed by 0 bases and J by 0 bases, 10 bases remained unmatched. This CDR3 is CASSVGPWTGGRTTNEKLFF. CDR3 in DNA: TGTGCCAGCAGCGTAGGTCCCTGGACAGGGGGCCGAACAACTAATGAAAAACTGTTTTTT.

Remarks on this clone: In the same sample, other DNA sequences code for this CDR3. V and J are TRBV5-1 and TRBJ2-5, with 7 bases identical to TRBD1. Germline loops: CDR1 SGHRS, CDR2 YFSETQ. The J segment lost 3 bases and the V segment lost 2 bases, leaving 7 bases of the junction unmatched. This CDR3 is 15 amino acids long. The chain's CDR3 is CASSLAGTEKETQYF. For the CDR3, the DNA is TGCGCCAGCAGCTTAGCCGGGACAGAAAAAGAGACCCAGTACTTC. Looking up the rest from reference TRBV5-1 and TRBJ2-5 gives the full variable domain: KAGVTQTPRYLIKTRGQQVTLSCSPISGHRSVSWYQQTPGQGLQFLFEYFSETQRNKGNFPGRFSGRQFSNSRSEMNVSTLELGDSALYLCASSLAGTEKETQYFGPGTRLLVL.

The V gene is TRBV16, the J gene TRBJ2-1, with 9 bases matching TRBD2. This CDR3 is 16 amino acids long. The V and J ends lost 0 bases and 1 base, in that order; junction bases with no gene match: 1. Germline V gene lookup returns CDR1 KGHSY and CDR2 FQNENV. CDR3 sequence: CASSQSSGSSYNEQFF. CDR3 in DNA: TGTGCCAGCAGCCAATCTAGCGGGAGTTCCTACAATGAGCAGTTCTTC. Variable domain in full (rest from reference TRBV16 and TRBJ2-1): GEEVAQTPKHLVRGEGQKAKLYCAPIKGHSYVFWYQQVLKNEFKFLISFQNENVFDETGMPKERFSAKCLPNSPCSLEIQATKLEDSAVYFCASSQSSGSSYNEQFFGPGTRLTVL.

This clone was counted between two and nine times. The chain recombines TRBV6-6 with TRBJ1-5; TRBD1 aligns across 7 bases. Germline trimming cut 2 bases from V and 2 bases from J; bases unmatched to any gene: 3. The CDR3 runs 15 residues. Germline lookup yields CDR1 MNHNY and CDR2 SVGAGI (reference sequence). The CDR3 DNA follows: TGTGCCAGCAGTTACACAGGGGACCGCAATCAGCCCCAGCATTTT. Translated: CASSYTGDRNQPQHF.

The CDR3 loop is CATAPRQDMYEQYF. In nucleotides, the CDR3 is TGTGCCACCGCTCCTAGACAGGACATGTACGAGCAGTACTTC. This chain joins TRBV10-3 and TRBJ2-7, with a tentative D call TRBD1 (6 bases). The CDR3 consists of 14 residues. The V and J ends lost 10 bases and 4 bases respectively, with 20 bases between them. The germline V gene has CDR1 ENHRY and CDR2 SYGVKD.

This clone was counted a few times. The chain employs TRBV4-3 and TRBJ1-5, with D unclear. Germline values: CDR1 LGHNA, CDR2 YSLEER. Trimming left V 3 bases short and J 3 bases short, with 15 bases between. The CDR3 consists of 16 residues. The CDR3 here is CASSHVLREPNQPQHF. The DNA of the CDR3 is TGCGCCAGCAGCCACGTACTGAGGGAGCCCAATCAGCCCCAGCATTTT.

This clone came up a few times. This sequence joins TRBV6-4 and TRBJ2-2; perhaps TRBD1 as D (6 bases). The V end was cut by 0 bases, the J end by 1 base, with 6 bases between. Germline CDR1 reads MRHNA; CDR2 reads SNTAGT. The CDR3 sequence is 15 residues long. The CDR3 spells CASSDSTGNTGELFF. As DNA, the CDR3 is TGTGCCAGCAGTGACTCGACAGGGAACACCGGGGAGCTGTTTTTT.